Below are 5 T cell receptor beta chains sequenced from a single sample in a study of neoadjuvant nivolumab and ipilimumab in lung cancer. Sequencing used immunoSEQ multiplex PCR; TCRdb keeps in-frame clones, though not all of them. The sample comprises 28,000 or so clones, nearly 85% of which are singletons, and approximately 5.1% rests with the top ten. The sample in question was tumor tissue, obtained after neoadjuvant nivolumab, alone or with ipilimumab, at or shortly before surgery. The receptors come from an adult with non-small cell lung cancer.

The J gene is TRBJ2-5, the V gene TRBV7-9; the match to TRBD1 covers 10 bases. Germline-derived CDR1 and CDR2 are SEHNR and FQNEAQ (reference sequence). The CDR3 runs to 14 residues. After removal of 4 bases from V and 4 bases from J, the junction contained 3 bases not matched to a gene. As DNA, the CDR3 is TGTGCCAGCAGCTCCCGGACAGGGGGAGAGACCCAGTACTTC. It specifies CASSSRTGGETQYF.

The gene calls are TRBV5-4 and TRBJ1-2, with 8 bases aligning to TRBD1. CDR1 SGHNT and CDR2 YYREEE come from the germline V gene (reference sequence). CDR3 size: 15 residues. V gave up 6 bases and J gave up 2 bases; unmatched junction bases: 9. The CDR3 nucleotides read TGTGCCAGCACCATATCAGGGGGCTCAAACTATGGCTACACCTTC. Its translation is CASTISGGSNYGYTF. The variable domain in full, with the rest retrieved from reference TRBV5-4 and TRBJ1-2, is ETGVTQSPTHLIKTRGQQVTLRCSSQSGHNTVSWYQQALGQGPQFIFQYYREEENGRGNFPPRFSGLQFPNYSSELNVNALELDDSALYLCASTISGGSNYGYTFGSGTRLTVV.

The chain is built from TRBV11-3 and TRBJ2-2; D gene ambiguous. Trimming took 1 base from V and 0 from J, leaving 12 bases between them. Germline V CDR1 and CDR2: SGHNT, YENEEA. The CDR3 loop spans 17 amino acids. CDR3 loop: CASSLGTRAPNTGELFF. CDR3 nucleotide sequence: TGTGCCAGCAGCTTAGGAACCCGGGCTCCGAACACCGGGGAGCTGTTTTTT.

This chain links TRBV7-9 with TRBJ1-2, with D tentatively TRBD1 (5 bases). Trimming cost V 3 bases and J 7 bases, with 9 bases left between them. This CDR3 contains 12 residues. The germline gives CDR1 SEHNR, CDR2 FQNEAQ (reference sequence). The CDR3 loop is CASSFDRAGYTF. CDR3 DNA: TGTGCCAGCAGCTTCGACAGAGCTGGCTACACCTTC. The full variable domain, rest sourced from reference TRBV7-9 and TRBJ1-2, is DTGVSQNPRHKITKRGQNVTFRCDPISEHNRLYWYRQTLGQGPEFLTYFQNEAQLEKSRLLSDRFSAERPKGSFSTLEIQRTEQGDSAMYLCASSFDRAGYTFGSGTRLTVV.

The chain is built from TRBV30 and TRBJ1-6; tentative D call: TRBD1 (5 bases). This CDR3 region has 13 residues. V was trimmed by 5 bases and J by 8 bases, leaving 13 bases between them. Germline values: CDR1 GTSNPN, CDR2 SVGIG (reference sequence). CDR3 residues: CAWGLQGYSPLHF. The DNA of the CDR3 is TGTGCCTGGGGTCTTCAGGGTTATTCACCCCTCCACTTT.